The entry below gives a single TCR beta chain sequence along with its context. This entry belongs to a study of Ad26.COV2.S vaccination and SARS-CoV-2 variants. Treatment described: 15 to 20 received Ad26.COV2.S at low or high dose, single or two shots; about 5 received placebo; per-sample allocation not given. Sampling took place 63 days after the first vaccine or placebo injection. The protocol was immunoSEQ multiplex PCR, while the TCRdb copy is restricted to in-frame clones and leaves out a portion. The sample includes hundreds of thousands of clones, roughly nine tenths of them seen just once. The specimen was peripheral blood, collected in a trial of Ad26.COV2.S vaccine versus placebo. This receptor was identified in a person between 18 and 65 years old who received the Ad26.COV2.S COVID-19 vaccine or a placebo.

CDR3 DNA: TGTGCCAGTAGTAACTTGGGTACAGCCCAAGAGACCCAGTACTTC. It codes for CASSNLGTAQETQYF. The gene calls are TRBV19 and TRBJ2-5; D is unresolved. V lost 4 bases and J 1 base, leaving 13 bases between the germline ends. CDR3 size: 15 residues. Germline V CDR1 and CDR2: LNHDA, SQIVND (reference sequence).